Below, one T cell receptor beta chain is given with its context. Antigen unknown. This record belongs to a study of T cells in localized non-small cell lung cancer. Broader study findings: Heterogeneity remains possible, as sequencing covered one tumor region only.

The CDR3 sequence is 13 residues long. The germline CDR1 and CDR2 sequences are LNHNV and YYDKDF (reference sequence). Trimming stripped 0 bases from V and 2 bases from J, with 1 base between. TCRdb's copy holds only in-frame clones and misses some; the assay was immunoSEQ multiplex PCR. The repertoire includes fewer than 45,000 clones, 86% of them detected once, and 5% to 7% sits in the top ten. The chain couples TRBV15 to TRBJ1-4, with unresolved D. The clonotype was recovered from a man between 35 and 75 years old with stage I lung adenocarcinoma. The sample was peripheral blood, taken before any cancer treatment. The CDR3 loop is CATSRDTNEKLFF. Written as DNA, the CDR3 is TGTGCCACCAGCAGAGACACTAATGAAAAACTGTTTTTT.